This TCR beta chain was recovered during a study of T-cell memory formation after mild COVID-19. CDR1 and CDR2 from the germline V gene are MGHRA and YSYEKL. This CDR3 is built from 15 residues. V shed 4 bases and J 4 bases; nucleotides not matched to a gene: 6. There are a few counts of this clonotype. TCRdb re-called the 5' RACE reads through MiXCR, storing one row per CDR3 protein. The sample records some 200,000 distinct CDR3 sequences, 20% to 25% being singletons. This sequence joins TRBV4-1 and TRBJ2-3, with TRBD1 identical over 9 bases. The TCR was taken from an adult woman who had mild COVID-19 (a few samples of this study predate the infection). Cell type and time point are not known. Sequencing was performed on PBMCs or a T cell subset sorted from them (not recorded which). The CDR3 nucleotides are TGCGCCAGCAGCCTACAGGGGGCTAGCGCAGATACGCAGTATTTT. Protein: CASSLQGASADTQYF.